The next 4 T cell receptor beta chains were all read from a single sample in a study of cytomegalovirus exposure and HLA in healthy donors. Amplification used 60 Vbeta primers and 13 Jbeta primers. The table came from immunoSEQ multiplex PCR; TCRdb's copy has only in-frame clones and leaves some out. The data contain roughly 130,000 clones, 60% to 80% of them singletons. The sample was PBMCs. Receptors were obtained from a woman between 55 and 75 years old in good health and CMV-seropositive.

The chain combines TRBV7-8 with TRBJ1-5; possibly TRBD1 for D (6 bases). The CDR3 is 16 amino acids. V was clipped by 5 bases and J by 7 bases, with 21 bases between them. Per the germline V gene, CDR1 is SGHVS and CDR2 is FQNEAQ. This CDR3 is CASSNRPTGSAQPQHF. In nucleotides, the CDR3 is TGTGCCAGCAGCAATCGCCCTACAGGGTCGGCCCAGCCCCAGCATTTT. Looking up the rest from reference TRBV7-8 and TRBJ1-5 gives the full variable domain: GAGVSQSPRYKVAKRGQDVALRCDPISGHVSLFWYQQALGQGPEFLTYFQNEAQLDKSGLPSDRFFAERPEGSVSTLKIQRTQQEDSAVYLCASSNRPTGSAQPQHFGDGTRLSIL.

This clone appeared a single time. The chain combines TRBV14 with TRBJ2-1; no definite D call. With 3 bases removed from V and 10 bases from J, the gap between germline ends came to 10 bases. The CDR3 is 12 residues long. CDR1 SGHDN and CDR2 FVKESK come from the germline V gene. The CDR3 loop is CASSQSSNEQFF. The CDR3 DNA sequence: TGTGCCAGCAGCCAGAGTAGTAACGAGCAGTTCTTC.

V gene TRBV7-9 combines with J gene TRBJ1-6; D not certain. This CDR3 has 13 residues. Trimming cost V 5 bases and J 7 bases, with 9 bases left between them. Per the germline V gene, CDR1 is SEHNR and CDR2 is FQNEAQ (reference sequence). CDR3: CASSPEANSPLHF. In DNA, the CDR3 is TGTGCCAGCAGCCCCGAGGCGAATTCACCCCTCCACTTT.

This chain links TRBV7-9 with TRBJ2-2; D possibly corresponds to TRBD2 (6 bases). Germline V gives CDR1 SEHNR, CDR2 FQNEAQ (reference sequence). This CDR3 is built from 12 residues. V lost 1 base to trimming and J lost 13 bases, with 10 bases between them. CDR3 loop: CASSLEGGRLFF. CDR3 bases: TGTGCCAGCAGCTTAGAAGGAGGGCGGCTGTTTTTT.